These 14 T cell receptor beta chains originate from one sample sequenced in a study of Siglec-9 on CD8 T cells in melanoma. Profiling relied on immunoSEQ multiplex PCR, and the TCRdb table lists in-frame clones only, not all of them. The sample includes 25,000 to 30,000 clones, 75% to 85% of them seen just once. Sequencing was done on a sample of Siglec-9- CD8+ T cells sorted from blood. The source of these receptors is a human donor in good health.

This clone was detected only once. The rearrangement joins TRBV6-1 to TRBJ1-1; unclear D gene. CDR1 MNHNS and CDR2 SASEGT come from the germline V gene. This CDR3 has 13 amino acids. The ends were cut back, 0 bases at V and 7 bases at J, with 9 bases in the middle. Here the CDR3 DNA reads TGTGCCAGCAGTGAAGCCGACAAAGATGAAGCTTTCTTT. Amino acids: CASSEADKDEAFF.

V gene TRBV7-2 combines with J gene TRBJ2-1; D is possibly TRBD1 (5 bases). This CDR3 region has 17 residues. Trimming stripped 2 bases from V and 5 bases from J, with 19 bases between. Germline V CDR1 and CDR2: SGHTA, FQGNSA. CDR3: CASSLTTGGSLDNEQFF. In DNA form, the CDR3 reads TGTGCCAGCAGCTTAACAACAGGTGGTAGTCTGGACAATGAGCAGTTCTTC.

A few counts support this clone. The rearrangement links TRBV6-1 to TRBJ1-1; no clear D. The CDR3 totals 9 residues. CDR1 is MNHNS, CDR2 SASEGT, per germline. The V and J ends lost 8 bases and 7 bases respectively, with 5 bases between them. This chain's CDR3 is CASGFEAFF. CDR3 in DNA: TGTGCCAGCGGGTTTGAAGCTTTCTTT.

CDR3 region: CASSPRGQGRNPIYEQYF. For the CDR3, the DNA is TGTGCCAGCTCACCACGGGGTCAGGGGCGTAATCCTATCTACGAGCAGTACTTC. This sequence joins TRBV18 and TRBJ2-7; a weak D match, TRBD1 (6 bases). The CDR3 runs to 18 residues. The germline CDR1 and CDR2 sequences are KGHSH and LQKENI. Trimming stripped 1 base from V and 3 bases from J, with 22 bases between.

J is TRBJ1-3 and V is TRBV7-9, with D perhaps matching TRBD1 (5 bases). This CDR3 has 15 residues. Germline CDR1 and CDR2: SEHNR and FQNEAQ (reference sequence). Deletions cut 7 bases from V and 1 base from J, with 14 bases between. The CDR3 DNA reads TGTGCCAGCACCCCCACGGGGACGTCTGGAAACACCATATATTTT. It encodes CASTPTGTSGNTIYF.

V gene TRBV6-5 combines with J gene TRBJ2-7; D perhaps matches TRBD1 (6 bases). The ends were cut back, 7 bases at V and 3 bases at J, with 13 bases in the middle. Looked up from germline, CDR1 is MNHEY and CDR2 is SVGAGI. The CDR3 is 13 amino acids. As DNA, the CDR3 is TGTGCCAGCACCTATAACAGGGACTACGAGCAGTACTTC. Protein product: CASTYNRDYEQYF.

The chain joins TRBV29-1 to TRBJ2-3; no firm D call. Trimming pared 5 bases from V and 1 base from J, leaving 7 bases between. Per the germline V gene, CDR1 is SQVTM and CDR2 is ANQGSEA. The CDR3 has 12 amino acids. CDR3 region: CSVPWGTDTQYF. The CDR3 nucleotides are TGCAGCGTTCCCTGGGGCACAGATACGCAGTATTTT.

The chain couples TRBV19 to TRBJ1-2; the D is unclear. CDR1 and CDR2 from the germline V gene are LNHDA and SQIVND (reference sequence). The CDR3 extends over 14 amino acids. The germline V and J ends were trimmed by 2 bases and 5 bases, with 12 bases remaining between them. CDR3 region: CASSIQGMNYGYTF. CDR3 DNA sequence: TGTGCCAGTAGTATACAAGGGATGAATTATGGCTACACCTTC. Using reference TRBV19 and TRBJ1-2 for the parts outside the CDR3, the full variable domain is DGGITQSPKYLFRKEGQNVTLSCEQNLNHDAMYWYRQDPGQGLRLIYYSQIVNDFQKGDIAEGYSVSREKKESFPLTVTSAQKNPTAFYLCASSIQGMNYGYTFGSGTRLTVV.

J is TRBJ2-5 and V is TRBV7-9; possibly TRBD1 for D (5 bases). The CDR3 has 14 amino acids. CDR1 SEHNR and CDR2 FQNEAQ come from the germline V gene (reference sequence). The V gene lost 1 base and the J gene lost 5 bases, with 11 bases spanning the gap. CDR3 in DNA: TGTGCCAGCAGCTTAGACAGGTCGAGGGAGACCCAGTACTTC. Protein product: CASSLDRSRETQYF.

The V call is TRBV11-2, the J call TRBJ2-7; 9 bases match TRBD1. The V segment lost 6 bases and the J segment 1 base; nucleotides outside the gene matches: 7. Germline V gives CDR1 SGHAT, CDR2 FQNNGV. The CDR3 contains 15 residues. The CDR3 DNA follows: TGTGCCAGCAGTTTTGGACAGGGGCCATCCTACGAGCAGTACTTC. Translating gives CASSFGQGPSYEQYF.

The chain recombines TRBV5-4 with TRBJ2-2; 9 nucleotides align to TRBD1. The CDR3 is 12 amino acids. J lost 3 bases, V lost 10 bases, and 1 base had no gene match. Germline assignment: CDR1 SGHNT and CDR2 YYREEE (reference sequence). CDR3: CAGQGYTGELFF. In DNA, the CDR3 is TGTGCCGGACAGGGGTACACCGGGGAGCTGTTTTTT. The full variable domain, completed using reference TRBV5-4 and TRBJ2-2, is ETGVTQSPTHLIKTRGQQVTLRCSSQSGHNTVSWYQQALGQGPQFIFQYYREEENGRGNFPPRFSGLQFPNYSSELNVNALELDDSALYLCAGQGYTGELFFGEGSRLTVL.

This sequence joins TRBV5-4 and TRBJ1-2; 8 bases fit TRBD1. The CDR3 length is 14 residues. After removal of 4 bases from V and 4 bases from J, the junction contained 6 bases not matched to a gene. The germline V gene has CDR1 SGHNT and CDR2 YYREEE (reference sequence). CDR3 loop: CASSPPGTGYGYTF. The DNA of the CDR3 is TGTGCCAGCAGCCCACCAGGGACAGGCTATGGCTACACCTTC.

The J gene is TRBJ2-1, the V gene TRBV4-2; 8 positions agree with TRBD2. The CDR3 extends over 17 amino acids. Germline V gene data show CDR1 as LGHNA and CDR2 as YNFKEQ. With V trimmed by 0 bases and J by 8 bases, 12 bases remained unmatched. The CDR3 DNA is TGTGCCAGCAGCCAAGATGATTGGCGGACTAGCCTCTATGAGCAGTTCTTC. Translating gives CASSQDDWRTSLYEQFF.

The gene calls are TRBV11-3 and TRBJ2-1, with D perhaps given as TRBD1 or TRBD2 (5 bases each). In germline, CDR1 is SGHNT, CDR2 YENEEA. The V end lost 3 bases, the J end lost 10 bases, and 13 bases lay between the germline ends. There are 13 residues in the CDR3. CDR3 sequence: CASSLGTTWEQFF. Here the CDR3 DNA reads TGTGCCAGCAGCTTGGGGACCACTTGGGAGCAGTTCTTC.